The 6 T cell receptor beta chains reported below all come from one sample, sequenced in a study of blood T cell repertoires in COVID-19. Produced via immunoSEQ multiplex PCR; TCRdb's table is partial and in-frame only. The table has 250,000 to 300,000 clones, over 80% seen once. The sample consisted of PBMCs or T cells enriched from blood (not recorded which). These TCRs come from a human donor in a cohort exposed to, infected with or recovered from COVID-19 (not recorded which). The donor label of this sample is uncertain.

The sample holds a few counts of this clone. V usage is TRBV7-2 and J usage is TRBJ1-6; D unresolved. CDR3 length: 16 residues. V gave up 1 base and J gave up 5 bases, with 12 bases separating them. From germline, CDR1 is SGHTA and CDR2 FQGNSA. CDR3 sequence reads: CASSLDGSGNNSPLHF. The CDR3 DNA is TGTGCCAGCAGCTTAGACGGGAGCGGGAATAATTCACCCCTCCACTTT.

The V call is TRBV30, the J call TRBJ2-5; D gene unclear. CDR3 length equals 17 residues. V lost 4 bases and J 5 bases, leaving 26 bases between the germline ends. The germline V gene encodes CDR1 GTSNPN and CDR2 SVGIG (reference sequence). CDR3 sequence: CAWIPGLAPRSSETQYF. The CDR3 nucleotides read TGTGCCTGGATTCCCGGATTAGCCCCCCGGTCGTCGGAGACCCAGTACTTC.

The chain links TRBV13 to TRBJ1-3; possible D gene TRBD1, 6 bases. The CDR3 has 15 residues. Germline V lookup: CDR1 PRHDT, CDR2 FYEKMQ (reference sequence). V was shortened by 6 bases and J by 4 bases, with 16 bases between the two germline ends. CDR3 DNA sequence: TGTGCCAGCAGGCCCAGACAGGTTCCGGGAAACACCATATATTTT. Protein: CASRPRQVPGNTIYF. The variable domain in full, completed from reference TRBV13 and TRBJ1-3, reads AAGVIQSPRHLIKEKRETATLKCYPIPRHDTVYWYQQGPGQDPQFLISFYEKMQSDKGSIPDRFSAQQFSDYHSELNMSSLELGDSALYFCASRPRQVPGNTIYFGEGSWLTVV.

This chain joins TRBV5-1 and TRBJ2-7; no reliable D call. The CDR3 contains 13 residues. Germline V CDR1 and CDR2: SGHRS, YFSETQ. V was shortened by 2 bases and J by 4 bases, with 10 bases between the two germline ends. The chain's CDR3 is CASSLNGGYEQYF. The DNA of the CDR3 is TGCGCCAGCAGCTTAAACGGTGGTTACGAGCAGTACTTC.

This chain connects TRBV4-1 to TRBJ1-1; D is perhaps TRBD1 (6 bases). Germline CDR1 reads MGHRA; CDR2 reads YSYEKL. V was pared by 6 bases and J by 7 bases, with 12 bases between. This CDR3 has 12 amino acids. CDR3 sequence: CASRLGANEAFF. The CDR3 nucleotides are TGCGCCAGCAGGTTGGGGGCGAATGAAGCTTTCTTT.

This chain uses TRBV7-9 with TRBJ1-1; 7 bases align to TRBD1. The germline V gene encodes CDR1 SEHNR and CDR2 FQNEAQ (reference sequence). This CDR3 spans 16 amino acids. V gave up 2 bases and J gave up 2 bases; unmatched junction bases: 8. CDR3 region: CASSLLKGTANTEAFF. The CDR3 DNA reads as TGTGCCAGCAGCTTATTGAAAGGGACAGCAAACACTGAAGCTTTCTTT.